One sample yielded the 2 T cell receptor beta chains listed below, sequenced in a study of blood T cell repertoires in COVID-19. Assay used: immunoSEQ multiplex PCR; TCRdb lists only in-frame clones, some missing. The sample has approximately 300,000 clones, under 90% seen once. Material: PBMCs or T cells enriched from blood (not recorded which). The receptors were gathered from a man in his fifties or sixties who had recovered from COVID-19.

This clone is a singleton in its sample. The chain uses TRBV5-1 and TRBJ1-5; TRBD1 might be the D (6 bases). This CDR3 comprises 15 residues. V gave up 4 bases and J gave up 1 base, with 12 bases separating them. Germline V CDR1 and CDR2: SGHRS, YFSETQ. CDR3 amino acids: CASSREGGSNQPQHF. DNA for the CDR3: TGCGCCAGCAGCCGCGAAGGGGGAAGCAATCAGCCCCAGCATTTT.

This clone was observed a handful of times. This chain uses TRBV7-3 with TRBJ1-2; 7 positions match TRBD1. In germline, CDR1 is SGHTA, CDR2 FQGTGA. Trimming took 5 bases from V and 4 from J; bases not matched to a gene: 4. The length of the CDR3 is 13 residues. The chain's CDR3 is CASSVQGSYGYTF. In nucleotides, the CDR3 is TGTGCCAGCAGCGTACAGGGGAGCTATGGCTACACCTTC.